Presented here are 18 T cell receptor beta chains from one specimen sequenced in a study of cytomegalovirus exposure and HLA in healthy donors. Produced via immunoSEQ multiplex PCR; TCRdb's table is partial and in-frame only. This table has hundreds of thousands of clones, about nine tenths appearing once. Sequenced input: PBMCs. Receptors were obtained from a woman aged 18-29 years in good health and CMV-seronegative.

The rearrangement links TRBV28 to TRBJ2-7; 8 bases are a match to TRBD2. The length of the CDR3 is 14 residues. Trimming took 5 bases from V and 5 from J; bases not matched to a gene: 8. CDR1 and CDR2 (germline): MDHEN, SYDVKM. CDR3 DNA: TGTGCCAGCAGTGGACCGGCGGGAGGCGACGAGCAGTACTTC. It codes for CASSGPAGGDEQYF.

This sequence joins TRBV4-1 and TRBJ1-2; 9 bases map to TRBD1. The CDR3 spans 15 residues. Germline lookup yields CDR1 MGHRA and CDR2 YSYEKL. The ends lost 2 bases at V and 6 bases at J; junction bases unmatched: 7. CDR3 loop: CASSQPWTGDDGYTF. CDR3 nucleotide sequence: TGCGCCAGCAGCCAACCATGGACAGGGGACGATGGCTACACCTTC.

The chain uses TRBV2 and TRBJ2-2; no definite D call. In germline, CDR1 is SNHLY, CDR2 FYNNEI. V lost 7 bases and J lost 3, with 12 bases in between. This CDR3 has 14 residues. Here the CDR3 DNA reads TGTGCCAGCACTCAAGACACTTACACCGGGGAGCTGTTTTTT. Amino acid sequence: CASTQDTYTGELFF.

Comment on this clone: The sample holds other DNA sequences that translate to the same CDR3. CDR3: CASSRGYTEAFF. Here the CDR3 DNA reads TGTGCCAGCAGCAGAGGGTACACTGAAGCTTTCTTT. The chain has TRBV6-5 and TRBJ1-1; no clear D. V lost 6 bases, J lost 3 bases, and 8 bases lay in between. Germline CDR1 MNHEY, CDR2 SVGAGI. This CDR3 has 12 amino acids.

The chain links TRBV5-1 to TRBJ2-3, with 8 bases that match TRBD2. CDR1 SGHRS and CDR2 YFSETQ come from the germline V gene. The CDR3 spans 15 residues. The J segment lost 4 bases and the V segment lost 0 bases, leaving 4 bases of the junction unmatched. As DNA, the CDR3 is TGCGCCAGCAGCTTGGCCGGGAGGGTCGCAGATACGCAGTATTTT. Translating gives CASSLAGRVADTQYF.

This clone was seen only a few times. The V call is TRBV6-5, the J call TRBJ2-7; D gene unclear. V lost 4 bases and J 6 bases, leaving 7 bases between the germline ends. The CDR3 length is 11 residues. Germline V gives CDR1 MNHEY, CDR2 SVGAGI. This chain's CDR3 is CASSSGAEQYF. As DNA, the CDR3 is TGTGCCAGCAGTTCCGGTGCCGAGCAGTACTTC.

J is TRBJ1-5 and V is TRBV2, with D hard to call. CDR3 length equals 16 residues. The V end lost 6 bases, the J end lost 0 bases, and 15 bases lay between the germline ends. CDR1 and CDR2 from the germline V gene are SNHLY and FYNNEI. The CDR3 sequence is CASSPSFLFSNQPQHF. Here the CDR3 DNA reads TGTGCCAGCAGCCCGTCCTTTTTGTTTAGCAATCAGCCCCAGCATTTT.

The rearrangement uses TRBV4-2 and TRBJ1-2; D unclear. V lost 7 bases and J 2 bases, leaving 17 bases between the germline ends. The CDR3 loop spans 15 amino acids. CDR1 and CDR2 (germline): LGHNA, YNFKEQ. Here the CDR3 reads CASNPSAGSNYGYTF. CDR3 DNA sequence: TGTGCCAGCAACCCCTCAGCGGGGAGCAACTATGGCTACACCTTC.

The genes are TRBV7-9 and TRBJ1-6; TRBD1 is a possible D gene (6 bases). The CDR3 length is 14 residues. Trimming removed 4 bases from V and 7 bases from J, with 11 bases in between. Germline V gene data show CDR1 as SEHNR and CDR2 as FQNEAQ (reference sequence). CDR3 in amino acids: CASSSQGNNSPLHF. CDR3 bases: TGTGCCAGCAGCTCACAGGGAAACAATTCACCCCTCCACTTT.

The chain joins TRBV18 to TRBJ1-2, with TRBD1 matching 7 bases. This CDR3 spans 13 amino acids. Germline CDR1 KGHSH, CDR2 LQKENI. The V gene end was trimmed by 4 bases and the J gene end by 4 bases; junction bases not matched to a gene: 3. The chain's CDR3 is CASSLDRSYGYTF. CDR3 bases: TGTGCCAGCTCACTGGACAGGAGCTATGGCTACACCTTC.

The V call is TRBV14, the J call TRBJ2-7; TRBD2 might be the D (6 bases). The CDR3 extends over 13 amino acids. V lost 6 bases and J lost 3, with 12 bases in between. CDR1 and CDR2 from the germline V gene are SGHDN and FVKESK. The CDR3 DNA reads TGTGCCAGCAGGAATAGCGGTTACTACGAGCAGTACTTC. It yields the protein CASRNSGYYEQYF.

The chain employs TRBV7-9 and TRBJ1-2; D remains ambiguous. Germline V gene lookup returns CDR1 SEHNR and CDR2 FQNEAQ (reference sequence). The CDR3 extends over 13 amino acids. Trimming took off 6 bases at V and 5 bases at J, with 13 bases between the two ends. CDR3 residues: CASREAEWYGYTF. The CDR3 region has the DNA TGTGCCAGCAGAGAAGCCGAATGGTATGGCTACACCTTC.

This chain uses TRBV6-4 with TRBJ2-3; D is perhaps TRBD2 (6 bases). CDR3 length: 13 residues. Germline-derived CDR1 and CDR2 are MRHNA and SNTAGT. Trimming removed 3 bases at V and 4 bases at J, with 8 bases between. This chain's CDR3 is CASSDTSSDTQYF. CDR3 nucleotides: TGTGCCAGCAGTGATACTAGCTCAGATACGCAGTATTTT.

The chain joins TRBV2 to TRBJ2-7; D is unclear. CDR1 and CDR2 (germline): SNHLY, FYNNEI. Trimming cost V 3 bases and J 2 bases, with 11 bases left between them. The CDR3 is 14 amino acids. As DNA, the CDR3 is TGTGCCAGCAGTGAGGGCAGGCCTCCCTACGAGCAGTACTTC. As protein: CASSEGRPPYEQYF.

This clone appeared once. The CDR3 reads CASSQQQGWPQHF. The CDR3, as DNA: TGTGCCAGCAGTCAGCAACAGGGGTGGCCCCAGCATTTT. The rearrangement uses TRBV28 and TRBJ1-5; 7 bases match TRBD1. The junction had 7 bases not matched to a gene; V was cut back by 5 bases and J by 9 bases. CDR1 MDHEN and CDR2 SYDVKM come from the germline V gene. This CDR3 is built from 13 residues.

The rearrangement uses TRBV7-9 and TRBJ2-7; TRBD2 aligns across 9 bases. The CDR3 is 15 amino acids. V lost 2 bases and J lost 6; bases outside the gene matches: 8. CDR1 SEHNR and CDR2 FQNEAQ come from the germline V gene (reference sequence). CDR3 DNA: TGTGCCAGCAGCTTAACGGCGGGAGGGCCACGCGAGCAGTACTTC. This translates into CASSLTAGGPREQYF.

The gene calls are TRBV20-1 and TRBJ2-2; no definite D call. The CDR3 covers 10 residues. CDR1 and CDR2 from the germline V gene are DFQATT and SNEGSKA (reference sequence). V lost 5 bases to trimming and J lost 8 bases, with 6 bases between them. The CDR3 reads CSALSGELFF. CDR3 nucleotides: TGCAGTGCTCTTAGTGGGGAGCTGTTTTTT.

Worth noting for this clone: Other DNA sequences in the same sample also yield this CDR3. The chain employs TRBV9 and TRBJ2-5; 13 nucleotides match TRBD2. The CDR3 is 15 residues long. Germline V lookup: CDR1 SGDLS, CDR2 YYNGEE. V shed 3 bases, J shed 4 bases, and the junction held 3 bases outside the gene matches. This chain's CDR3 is CASSAGLAGVETQYF. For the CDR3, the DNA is TGTGCCAGCAGCGCAGGACTAGCGGGAGTAGAGACCCAGTACTTC.